This T cell receptor beta chain was retrieved from a study of blood T cell repertoires in COVID-19. The method was immunoSEQ multiplex PCR; TCRdb's version includes in-frame clones alone and lacks a portion of them. Counted here are fewer than 250,000 clones, about four fifths occurring once; the ten biggest clones make up 4.7%. V gave up 2 bases and J gave up 10 bases, with 12 bases separating them. Germline V CDR1 and CDR2: SGHAT, FQNNGV. CDR3 size: 14 residues. Sequencing input: peripheral blood. This clonotype was sampled from a woman between 70 and 85 years old with acute or convalescent COVID-19. This sequence joins TRBV11-2 and TRBJ1-6; possibly TRBD1 for D (5 bases). This CDR3 is CASSLTGERSPLHF. As DNA, the CDR3 is TGTGCCAGCAGCTTAACGGGGGAGAGGTCACCCCTCCACTTT.